This TCR beta chain is drawn from a study of CD8+CD57+ T cells in acquired aplastic anemia. For the study at large: CD4+ and CD8+ cells, once sorted, gave DNA averaging approximately 3 ug. Overall study results and limits: Controls and patients did not differ significantly in CD8+ Simpson's diversity. Some 29 CD8+ CDR3 sequences were shared between patients and controls.

Template material for TCR beta VDJ and CDR3 profiling consisted of genomic DNA. A single record per CDR3 protein comes from TCRdb applying MiXCR to the reads. The top ten hold 15% to 20% of the sample, which has about 58,000 distinct CDR3 sequences, around 50% seen once. Germline V gene data show CDR1 as SGHTA and CDR2 as FQGNSA. CDR3 size: 12 residues. With respect to this clonotype: What it binds is unknown.

For sequencing, patients were chosen who had shown expansion of CD8+CD57+ cells by flow cytometry. Each patient gave a blood sample that was collected before any therapy had been received. This TCR came from a human donor with aplastic anemia. Sequencing was performed on sorted CD4+, CD8+, or CD8+CD57+ T cells (not recorded which) from PBMCs. The genes are TRBV7-2 and TRBJ2-7; 12 nucleotides match TRBD2. CDR3 residues: CERTSGAYEQYF. CDR3 nucleotides: TGTGAGAGGACTAGCGGGGCGTACGAGCAGTACTTC.